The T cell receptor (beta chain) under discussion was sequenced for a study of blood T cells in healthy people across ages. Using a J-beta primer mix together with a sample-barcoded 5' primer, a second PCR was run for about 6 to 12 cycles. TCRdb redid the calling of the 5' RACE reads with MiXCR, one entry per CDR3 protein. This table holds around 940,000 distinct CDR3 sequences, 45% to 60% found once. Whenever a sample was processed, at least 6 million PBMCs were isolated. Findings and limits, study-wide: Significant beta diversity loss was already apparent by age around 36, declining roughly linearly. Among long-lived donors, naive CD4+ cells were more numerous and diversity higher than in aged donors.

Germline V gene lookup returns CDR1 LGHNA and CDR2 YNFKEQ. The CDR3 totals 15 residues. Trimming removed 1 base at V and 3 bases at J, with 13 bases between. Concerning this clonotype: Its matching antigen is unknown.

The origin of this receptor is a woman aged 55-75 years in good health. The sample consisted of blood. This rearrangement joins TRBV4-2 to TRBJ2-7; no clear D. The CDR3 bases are TGTGCCAGCAGCCAAGGCAGGTCACAAAACTACGAGCAGTACTTC. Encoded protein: CASSQGRSQNYEQYF.